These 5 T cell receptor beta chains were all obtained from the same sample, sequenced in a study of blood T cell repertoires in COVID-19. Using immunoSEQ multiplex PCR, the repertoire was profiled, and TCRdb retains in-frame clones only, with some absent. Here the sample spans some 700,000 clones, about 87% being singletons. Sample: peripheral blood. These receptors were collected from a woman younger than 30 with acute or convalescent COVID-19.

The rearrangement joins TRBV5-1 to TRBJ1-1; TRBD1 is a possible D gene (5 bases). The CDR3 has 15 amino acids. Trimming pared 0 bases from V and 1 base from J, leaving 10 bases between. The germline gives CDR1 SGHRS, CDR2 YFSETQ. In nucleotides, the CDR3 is TGCGCCAGCAGCTTGGGTGGGGCCCAGAACACTGAAGCTTTCTTT. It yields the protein CASSLGGAQNTEAFF.

CDR3 in DNA: TGTGCCATCAGTACTGGGACTGGCACAGATACGCAGTATTTT. Translation gives CAISTGTGTDTQYF. The chain links TRBV10-3 to TRBJ2-3, with D possibly matching TRBD2 (6 bases). There are 14 residues in the CDR3. Deletions cut 5 bases from V and 1 base from J, with 10 bases between. Per the germline V gene, CDR1 is ENHRY and CDR2 is SYGVKD.

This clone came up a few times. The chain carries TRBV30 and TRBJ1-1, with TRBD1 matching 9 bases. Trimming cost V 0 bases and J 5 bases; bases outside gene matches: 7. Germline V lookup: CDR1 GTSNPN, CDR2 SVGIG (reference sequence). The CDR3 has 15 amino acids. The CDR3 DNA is TGTGCCTGGAGTGTACTCGACAGGGGGGGGACTGAAGCTTTCTTT. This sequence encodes CAWSVLDRGGTEAFF.

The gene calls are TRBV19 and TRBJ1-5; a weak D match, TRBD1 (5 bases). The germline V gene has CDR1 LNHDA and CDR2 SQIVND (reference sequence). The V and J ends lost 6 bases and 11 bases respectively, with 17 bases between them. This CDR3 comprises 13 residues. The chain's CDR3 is CASRICRRQSQHF. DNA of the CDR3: TGTGCCAGTAGGATTTGCAGACGACAGTCCCAGCATTTT. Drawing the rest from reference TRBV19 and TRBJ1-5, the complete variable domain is DGGITQSPKYLFRKEGQNVTLSCEQNLNHDAMYWYRQDPGQGLRLIYYSQIVNDFQKGDIAEGYSVSREKKESFPLTVTSAQKNPTAFYLCASRICRRQSQHFGDGTRLSIL.

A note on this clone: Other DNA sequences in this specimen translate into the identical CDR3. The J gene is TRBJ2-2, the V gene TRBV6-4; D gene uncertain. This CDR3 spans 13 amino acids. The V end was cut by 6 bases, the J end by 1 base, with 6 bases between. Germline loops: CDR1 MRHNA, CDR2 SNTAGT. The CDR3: CASSPGNTGELFF. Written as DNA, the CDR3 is TGTGCCAGCAGCCCGGGGAACACCGGGGAGCTGTTTTTT.